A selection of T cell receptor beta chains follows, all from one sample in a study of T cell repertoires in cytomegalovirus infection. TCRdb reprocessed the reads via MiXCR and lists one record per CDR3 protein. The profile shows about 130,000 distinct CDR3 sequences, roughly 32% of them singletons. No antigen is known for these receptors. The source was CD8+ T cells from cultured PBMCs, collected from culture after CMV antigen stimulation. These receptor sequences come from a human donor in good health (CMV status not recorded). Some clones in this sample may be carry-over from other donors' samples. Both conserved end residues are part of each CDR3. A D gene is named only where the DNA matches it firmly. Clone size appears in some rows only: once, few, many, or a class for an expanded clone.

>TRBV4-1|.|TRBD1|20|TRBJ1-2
CASSQDLLGTGGRKHYGYTF
TGCGCCAGCAGCCAAGATTTACTTGGGACAGGGGGCCGCAAGCACTATGGCTACACCTTC
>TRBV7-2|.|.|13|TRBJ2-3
CASSPRRADTQYF
TGTGCCAGCAGCCCGCGTCGAGCAGATACGCAGTATTTT
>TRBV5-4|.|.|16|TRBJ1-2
CASSLEAGDGAYGYTF
TGTGCCAGCAGCTTGGAGGCGGGTGACGGTGCCTATGGCTACACCTTC
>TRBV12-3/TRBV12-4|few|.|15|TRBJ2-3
CASSPRTDSTDTQYF
TGTGCCAGCAGCCCGAGGACAGACAGCACAGATACGCAGTATTTT
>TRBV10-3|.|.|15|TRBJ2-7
CAISDLQALSYEQYF
TGTGCCATCAGTGATTTGCAGGCCCTCTCCTACGAGCAGTACTTC
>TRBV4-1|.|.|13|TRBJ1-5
CASSYRVNQPQHF
TGCGCCAGCAGCTACAGGGTCAATCAGCCCCAGCATTTT
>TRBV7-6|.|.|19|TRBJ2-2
CASSFPGGSMEKNTGELFF
TGTGCCAGCAGCTTTCCGGGGGGCAGTATGGAAAAGAACACCGGGGAGCTGTTTTTT
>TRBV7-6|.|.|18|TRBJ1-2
CASSFFEAGEVANYGYTF
TGTGCCAGCAGCTTTTTTGAGGCAGGGGAGGTCGCTAACTATGGCTACACCTTC
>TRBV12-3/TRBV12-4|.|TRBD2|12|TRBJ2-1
CASSWEGYEQFF
TGTGCCAGCAGTTGGGAGGGCTATGAGCAGTTCTTC
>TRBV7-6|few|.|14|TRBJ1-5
CASSFRGANQPQHF
TGTGCCAGCAGCTTCCGAGGGGCCAATCAGCCCCAGCATTTT
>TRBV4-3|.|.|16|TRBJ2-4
CASSQDRTTPGNIQYF
TGCGCCAGCAGCCAAGATAGGACGACACCAGGAAACATTCAGTACTTC
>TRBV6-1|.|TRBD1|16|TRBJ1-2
CASSETSGQDPYGYTF
TGTGCCAGCAGTGAAACCTCCGGACAGGATCCCTATGGCTACACCTTC
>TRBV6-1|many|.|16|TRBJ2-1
CASSGYFLSSYNEQFF
TGTGCCAGCAGTGGCTACTTTCTAAGCTCCTACAATGAGCAGTTCTTC
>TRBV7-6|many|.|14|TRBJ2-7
CASSSLGEPSEQYF
TGTGCCAGCAGCTCCCTGGGGGAGCCCAGCGAGCAGTACTTC
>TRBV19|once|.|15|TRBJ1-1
CASSIPGRMNTEAFF
TGTGCCAGTAGTATACCCGGACGGATGAACACTGAAGCTTTCTTT
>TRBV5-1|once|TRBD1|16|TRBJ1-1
CASSFRPGQGVTEAFF
TGCGCCAGCAGCTTTAGACCGGGACAGGGGGTTACTGAAGCTTTCTTT